These 8 T cell receptor beta chains originate from one sample sequenced in a study of CD8+CD57+ T cells in acquired aplastic anemia. Using genomic DNA as the template, TCR beta VDJ and CDR3 profiling was carried out. TCRdb re-called the reads with MiXCR, one entry per CDR3 protein. Found here are about 160,000 distinct CDR3 sequences, roughly 50% of them singletons; the top ten hold 25% to 35%. Individuals selected for sequencing had exhibited CD8+CD57+ cell expansion on flow cytometry. Sequencing was done on a sample of sorted CD4+, CD8+, or CD8+CD57+ T cells (not recorded which) from PBMCs. These receptors originate from a human donor with aplastic anemia.

The rearrangement joins TRBV28 to TRBJ2-7, with a tentative D call TRBD1 (7 bases). The CDR3 totals 14 residues. The V end lost 5 bases, the J end lost 3 bases, and 14 bases lay between the germline ends. Germline V CDR1 and CDR2: MDHEN, SYDVKM. The CDR3 DNA is TGTGCCAGCAGTATATACAGGGGAGGCTACGAGCAGTACTTC. Encoded protein: CASSIYRGGYEQYF.

This chain links TRBV10-1 with TRBJ2-7, with 7 bases fitting TRBD2. J lost 3 bases, V lost 2 bases, and 4 bases had no gene match. The CDR3 is made up of 14 amino acids. Looked up from germline, CDR1 is WNHNN and CDR2 is SYGVQD (reference sequence). Written as DNA, the CDR3 is TGCGCCAGCAGTGAGGGAGCGGGGAGCTACGAGCAGTACTTC. This encodes CASSEGAGSYEQYF.

A remark on this clonotype: It may be a read error: a sequence one base away is much more abundant. This rearrangement joins TRBV12-3 or TRBV12-4 to TRBJ2-1, with a possible D match to TRBD2 (6 bases). CDR3 length: 14 amino acids. V was pared by 7 bases and J by 10 bases, with 20 bases between. The CDR3 region has the DNA TGTGCCAGCATGGGTCTAGCGCGACCCCGGGAGCAGTTCTTC. Its translation: CASMGLARPREQFF.

This clonotype was seen repeatedly, ten times or more. The J gene is TRBJ2-7, the V gene TRBV7-8, with TRBD2 as a possible D gene (6 bases). Germline loops: CDR1 SGHVS, CDR2 FQNEAQ. CDR3 length: 14 residues. Trimming left V 10 bases short and J 3 bases short, with 19 bases between. For the CDR3, the DNA is TGTGCCACGCCCTACCGGGACTCAAGCTACGAGCAGTACTTC. This encodes CATPYRDSSYEQYF.

This clonotype was detected many times. The chain employs TRBV7-3 and TRBJ2-2, with D unclear. Trimming stripped 5 bases from V and 6 bases from J, with 7 bases between. This CDR3 has 12 amino acids. Germline V gene lookup returns CDR1 SGHTA and CDR2 FQGTGA. The CDR3 protein is CASSPLPGELFF. CDR3 DNA sequence: TGTGCCAGCAGCCCCCTTCCCGGGGAGCTGTTTTTT.

Only a few counts were recorded for this clonotype. It may be a read error: a sequence one base away is much more abundant. The chain uses TRBV4-3 and TRBJ2-5, with no clear D. This CDR3 region has 16 residues. The V end lost 4 bases, the J end lost 0 bases, and 15 bases lay between the germline ends. Germline-derived CDR1 and CDR2 are LGHNA and YSLEER. The CDR3 DNA sequence: TGCGCCAGCAGCCGAGATCTTGGGTTGTACCAAGAGACCCAGTACTTC. It codes for CASSRDLGLYQETQYF.

The chain carries TRBV6-4 and TRBJ1-1; possibly TRBD1 for D (6 bases). There are 14 residues in the CDR3. Germline V CDR1 and CDR2: MRHNA, SNTAGT. Trimming shortened V by 3 bases and J by 4 bases, and 12 bases separated the two germline ends. As DNA, the CDR3 is TGTGCCAGCAGTGAGTCAGGGGAACGCACTGAAGCTTTCTTT. Residues: CASSESGERTEAFF.

This clonotype was counted ten times or more. V gene TRBV19 combines with J gene TRBJ2-2; maybe TRBD1 (5 bases). CDR1 and CDR2 from the germline V gene are LNHDA and SQIVND (reference sequence). The CDR3 consists of 13 residues. Trimming removed 1 base from V and 7 bases from J, with 7 bases in between. The CDR3 coding sequence is TGTGCCAGTAGTATAGGGGGCCTCGGGGAGCTGTTTTTT. It is translated as CASSIGGLGELFF. Full variable domain (missing parts from reference TRBV19 and TRBJ2-2): DGGITQSPKYLFRKEGQNVTLSCEQNLNHDAMYWYRQDPGQGLRLIYYSQIVNDFQKGDIAEGYSVSREKKESFPLTVTSAQKNPTAFYLCASSIGGLGELFFGEGSRLTVL.